The present entry profiles one TCR beta chain with its context. The antigen remains undetermined. Every sample yielded at least 7 million isolated PBMCs. Alongside a J-beta primer mix, a sample-barcoded 5' primer served in a second PCR lasting about 7 to 11 cycles. TCRdb analysed the 5' RACE reads with MiXCR anew, one entry per CDR3 protein. The sample holds approximately 780,000 distinct CDR3 sequences, around 25% seen once. The CDR3 totals 13 residues. V lost 1 base and J lost 6, with 7 bases in between. Germline V lookup: CDR1 SGHRS, CDR2 YFSETQ. These data are taken from a study of blood T cells in healthy people across ages. Study-level results: Unsorted PBMCs blocked a conclusive comparison of naive and antigen-experienced cells. Long-lived donors had more naive CD4+ cells and higher diversity than aged donors.

This same sample was also part of a study on T cells of mothers and their children. Per that study: Overlap in related mother-child pairs always slightly exceeded unrelated pairs, never significantly.

The sample was blood. The chain recombines TRBV5-1 with TRBJ2-2; D call uncertain. The sequence was collected from a boy aged 5-17 years in good health. Here the CDR3 reads CASSLRQAGELFF. The CDR3 DNA reads as TGCGCCAGCAGCTTGCGGCAGGCCGGGGAGCTGTTTTTT.